One sample yielded the 7 T cell receptor beta chains listed below, sequenced in a study of cytomegalovirus exposure and HLA in healthy donors. 13 Jbeta primers and 60 Vbeta primers were used for the PCR. The assay was immunoSEQ multiplex PCR, and TCRdb's table has in-frame clones only and misses some. Of about 140,000 clones detected, roughly 72% appear once; the ten largest clones hold 1.5% to 2%. Sample: PBMCs. The receptors were gathered from a man aged 40-49 years in good health and CMV-seronegative.

The chain employs TRBV5-1 and TRBJ2-5, with D perhaps TRBD2 (6 bases). With 0 bases removed from V and 2 bases from J, the gap between germline ends came to 8 bases. Per the germline V gene, CDR1 is SGHRS and CDR2 is YFSETQ. CDR3 size: 14 residues. The CDR3: CASSLGAGQETQYF. Written as DNA, the CDR3 is TGCGCCAGCAGCTTGGGTGCGGGACAAGAGACCCAGTACTTC. The full variable domain, completed using reference TRBV5-1 and TRBJ2-5, is KAGVTQTPRYLIKTRGQQVTLSCSPISGHRSVSWYQQTPGQGLQFLFEYFSETQRNKGNFPGRFSGRQFSNSRSEMNVSTLELGDSALYLCASSLGAGQETQYFGPGTRLLVL.

V gene TRBV5-1 combines with J gene TRBJ1-6, with 7 bases that match TRBD1. Germline lookup yields CDR1 SGHRS and CDR2 YFSETQ. The J segment lost 6 bases and the V segment lost 0 bases, leaving 6 bases of the junction unmatched. The CDR3 runs 16 residues. DNA for the CDR3: TGCGCCAGCAGCTTGGATACGGGACAGATTAATTCACCCCTCCACTTT. Encoded protein: CASSLDTGQINSPLHF.

This chain joins TRBV7-9 and TRBJ2-1; 8 nucleotides line up with TRBD1. The CDR3 contains 19 residues. Germline lookup yields CDR1 SEHNR and CDR2 FQNEAQ (reference sequence). Trimming at V came to 3 bases and at J to 0 bases, leaving 13 bases not matched to a gene. CDR3 bases: TGTGCCAGCAGCTTCAGGACAGGGTTTCTGGGAAGCTCCTACAATGAGCAGTTCTTC. Protein: CASSFRTGFLGSSYNEQFF. Together with reference TRBV7-9 and TRBJ2-1, the CDR3 gives the full variable domain: DTGVSQNPRHKITKRGQNVTFRCDPISEHNRLYWYRQTLGQGPEFLTYFQNEAQLEKSRLLSDRFSAERPKGSFSTLEIQRTEQGDSAMYLCASSFRTGFLGSSYNEQFFGPGTRLTVL.

V is TRBV30 and J is TRBJ1-1; a weak D match, TRBD1 (5 bases). The CDR3 contains 15 residues. Germline V lookup: CDR1 GTSNPN, CDR2 SVGIG (reference sequence). The germline V and J ends were trimmed by 0 bases and 0 bases, with 11 bases remaining between them. CDR3 loop: CAWSVGAAMNTEAFF. For the CDR3, the DNA is TGTGCCTGGAGTGTAGGGGCAGCCATGAACACTGAAGCTTTCTTT.

This chain uses TRBV7-6 with TRBJ2-7; perhaps TRBD2 as D (5 bases). This CDR3 has 14 residues. Germline V gene lookup returns CDR1 SGHVS and CDR2 FNYEAQ. With 1 base removed from V and 6 bases from J, the gap between germline ends came to 13 bases. In nucleotides, the CDR3 is TGTGCCAGCAGCTTAGGCGCTAGCTCGGGCGAGCAGTACTTC. Residues: CASSLGASSGEQYF. The entire variable domain, with the rest obtained from reference TRBV7-6 and TRBJ2-7, is as follows: GAGVSQSPRYKVTKRGQDVALRCDPISGHVSLYWYRQALGQGPEFLTYFNYEAQQDKSGLPNDRFSAERPEGSISTLTIQRTEQRDSAMYRCASSLGASSGEQYFGPGTRLTVT.

V is TRBV19 and J is TRBJ2-2; 10 nucleotides line up with TRBD1. Germline-derived CDR1 and CDR2 are LNHDA and SQIVND (reference sequence). The CDR3 length is 18 residues. The V segment lost 5 bases and the J segment 2 bases; nucleotides outside the gene matches: 11. CDR3 DNA: TGTGCCAGTAGTGACAGGGGGCGCGGGTCGATTAACACCGGGGAGCTGTTTTTT. The encoded protein is CASSDRGRGSINTGELFF.

The rearrangement joins TRBV9 to TRBJ2-3; 7 bases line up with TRBD1. The CDR3 totals 18 residues. Per germline, CDR1 SGDLS and CDR2 YYNGEE. V trimming: 4 bases; J trimming: 1 base; junction bases outside the gene matches: 15. The CDR3 loop reads CASSPGQYSFLGTDTQYF. The CDR3 DNA follows: TGTGCCAGCAGCCCGGGACAGTACTCCTTCCTCGGCACAGATACGCAGTATTTT.